Below, 24 T cell receptor beta chains from the same sample are listed, as sequenced in a study of blood T cells in healthy people across ages. Then a second PCR, running about 7 to 11 cycles, was carried out with a sample-barcoded 5' primer and a J-beta primer mix. One entry per CDR3 protein results from TCRdb running MiXCR on the 5' RACE reads. Here the sample spans about 2 million distinct CDR3 sequences, roughly 52% being singletons. Sequenced input: blood. These receptors all stem from a woman aged 35 to 49 in good health.

This clonotype was seen a handful of times. This chain uses TRBV9 with TRBJ2-6, with 7 bases lining up with TRBD2. Germline assignment: CDR1 SGDLS and CDR2 YYNGEE. The CDR3 is made up of 17 amino acids. With 4 bases clipped from V and 1 base from J, the junction kept 8 bases outside the gene matches. The CDR3 sequence: CASSLQRGVSGANVLTF. The CDR3 DNA reads TGTGCCAGCAGCCTCCAGCGGGGAGTATCTGGGGCCAACGTCCTGACTTTC.

The chain uses TRBV4-2 and TRBJ1-6; TRBD1 matches at 9 bases. J was trimmed by 4 bases and V by 3 bases; bases with no gene match: 1. There are 15 residues in the CDR3. Germline CDR1 and CDR2: LGHNA and YNFKEQ. CDR3 protein: CASSQTGGYNSPLHF. The CDR3 DNA sequence: TGTGCCAGCAGCCAGACAGGGGGTTATAATTCACCCCTCCACTTT.

The chain uses TRBV20-1 and TRBJ1-1, with no clear D. There are 13 residues in the CDR3. Germline V gene data show CDR1 as DFQATT and CDR2 as SNEGSKA (reference sequence). Trimming pared 6 bases from V and 7 bases from J, leaving 18 bases between. Here the CDR3 reads CSAQSGESGEAFF. Here the CDR3 DNA reads TGCAGTGCCCAGAGCGGGGAGTCAGGTGAAGCTTTCTTT.

A few counts support this clonotype. This chain uses TRBV4-1 with TRBJ2-3; D may be TRBD2 (6 bases). Germline V lookup: CDR1 MGHRA, CDR2 YSYEKL. The ends were cut back, 1 base at V and 6 bases at J, with 8 bases in the middle. The CDR3 consists of 13 residues. The CDR3 DNA reads TGCGCCAGCAGCCAAGGGGCGGGGGATACGCAGTATTTT. Amino acids: CASSQGAGDTQYF.

The chain uses TRBV7-2 and TRBJ2-6; no firm D call. V dropped 9 bases and J dropped 1 base, with 13 bases sitting between them. CDR1 and CDR2 (germline): SGHTA, FQGNSA. The CDR3 totals 15 residues. CDR3 in DNA: TGTGCCAGTCCGTCCTCTAGGTCTGGGGCCAACGTCCTGACTTTC. This encodes CASPSSRSGANVLTF.

This chain uses TRBV24-1 with TRBJ1-2; D may be TRBD1 (5 bases). Germline V gene data show CDR1 as KGHDR and CDR2 as SFDVKD. CDR3 size: 14 residues. The V end lost 5 bases, the J end lost 2 bases, and 11 bases lay between the germline ends. The CDR3 protein is CATSARGDNYGYTF. The CDR3 nucleotides read TGTGCCACCAGTGCGAGGGGTGACAACTATGGCTACACCTTC.

J is TRBJ2-6 and V is TRBV24-1; 7 nucleotides agree with TRBD1. The germline V gene has CDR1 KGHDR and CDR2 SFDVKD. With V trimmed by 9 bases and J by 0 bases, 7 bases remained unmatched. The CDR3 runs 16 residues. This CDR3 is CATPGTESSGANVLTF. Here the CDR3 DNA reads TGTGCCACCCCAGGGACAGAGAGCTCTGGGGCCAACGTCCTGACTTTC.

The chain uses TRBV11-2 and TRBJ2-5, with TRBD2 matching over 11 bases. CDR1 is SGHAT and CDR2 is FQNNGV in the germline V gene. The CDR3 length is 16 residues. V lost 1 base to trimming and J lost 5 bases; unmatched junction nucleotides: 6. CDR3 sequence: CASSLATSGGGETQYF. DNA of the CDR3: TGTGCCAGCAGCTTAGCTACTAGCGGGGGTGGTGAGACCCAGTACTTC.

This clonotype was found many times. V is TRBV4-2 and J is TRBJ2-3; D might be TRBD2 (5 bases). Trimming removed 1 base at V and 5 bases at J, with 10 bases between. Looked up from germline, CDR1 is LGHNA and CDR2 is YNFKEQ. This CDR3 spans 14 amino acids. CDR3 DNA: TGTGCCAGCAGCCAAGCCGGGGTAGAAGATACGCAGTATTTT. Its protein is CASSQAGVEDTQYF.

This clonotype was counted only a few times. The V gene is TRBV6-5, the J gene TRBJ2-5; a possible D gene is TRBD2 (5 bases). Trimming left V 5 bases short and J 5 bases short, with 12 bases between. The CDR3 is made up of 13 amino acids. Germline CDR1 and CDR2: MNHEY and SVGAGI. CDR3 sequence: CASSTPGEETQYF. The CDR3, as DNA: TGTGCCAGCAGTACCCCCGGGGAGGAGACCCAGTACTTC.

The rearrangement links TRBV7-9 to TRBJ2-3; tentative D call: TRBD2 (5 bases). Trimming took 5 bases from V and 3 from J, leaving 15 bases between them. CDR1 SEHNR and CDR2 FQNEAQ come from the germline V gene (reference sequence). The CDR3 has 15 amino acids. The CDR3 coding sequence is TGTGCCAGCAGCCCCCCGGGGTCGGGGACAGATACGCAGTATTTT. As protein: CASSPPGSGTDTQYF.

This clonotype appeared a single time. This rearrangement joins TRBV20-1 to TRBJ1-1, with D possibly TRBD1 on 6 matching bases. This CDR3 is built from 14 residues. Germline CDR1 and CDR2: DFQATT and SNEGSKA (reference sequence). V gave up 3 bases and J gave up 4 bases, with 15 bases separating them. CDR3 loop: CSASRGGLITEAFF. CDR3 coding DNA: TGCAGTGCTAGTCGTGGGGGGCTGATCACTGAAGCTTTCTTT.

The genes are TRBV29-1 and TRBJ2-3; D is undetermined. V lost 4 bases and J 2 bases, leaving 7 bases between the germline ends. CDR1 and CDR2 (germline): SQVTM, ANQGSEA. CDR3 length: 12 amino acids. CDR3 bases: TGCAGCGTTGCAGCCTTCACAGATACGCAGTATTTT. Translation: CSVAAFTDTQYF.

The gene calls are TRBV7-9 and TRBJ1-2; no clear D gene. This CDR3 is built from 13 residues. Germline assignment: CDR1 SEHNR and CDR2 FQNEAQ (reference sequence). Trimming removed 5 bases at V and 7 bases at J, with 14 bases between. The CDR3 loop is CASSPRASRGYTF. The CDR3 coding sequence is TGTGCCAGCAGCCCCCGGGCCTCGCGTGGCTACACCTTC.

The rearrangement joins TRBV6-1 to TRBJ2-4, with 9 bases that match TRBD1. The end of the DNA fits TRBJ2-7 better, so the J call may be wrong. Germline-derived CDR1 and CDR2 are MNHNS and SASEGT. This CDR3 has 13 amino acids. For the CDR3, the DNA is TGTGCCAGCATGGAACAGGGGGCAAGCGAGCAGTACTTC. Its protein product is CASMEQGASEQYF.

The V gene is TRBV7-2, the J gene TRBJ2-7, with D perhaps being TRBD1 or TRBD2 (6 bases each). This CDR3 has 14 amino acids. CDR1 and CDR2 (germline): SGHTA, FQGNSA. V was clipped by 4 bases and J by 4 bases, with 14 bases between them. As DNA, the CDR3 is TGTGCCAGCAGCTCGAGGGGGGCGAAGTACGAGCAGTACTTC. Its protein is CASSSRGAKYEQYF.

This clonotype was seen only a few times. J is TRBJ2-5 and V is TRBV12-3 or TRBV12-4; D remains unclear. This CDR3 region has 15 residues. V was cut by 3 bases and J by 0 bases, with 11 bases left in between. The CDR3 nucleotides are TGTGCCAGCAGTTTGCAGATGGAGTACCAAGAGACCCAGTACTTC. Its protein is CASSLQMEYQETQYF.

This clonotype appeared a few times. V is TRBV2 and J is TRBJ1-5, with D hard to call. The V and J ends lost 8 bases and 12 bases respectively, with 17 bases between them. Germline V gene data show CDR1 as SNHLY and CDR2 as FYNNEI. This CDR3 spans 12 amino acids. CDR3 bases: TGTGCCAGCTCCGGAGGGAACGCCATCCAGCATTTT. This gives the protein CASSGGNAIQHF.

This clonotype was picked up a small number of times. In DNA, the CDR3 is TGTGCCAGCCTGGGGGACGGGGTCAAAAACATTCAGTACTTC. This sequence encodes CASLGDGVKNIQYF. V and J are TRBV12-3 or TRBV12-4 and TRBJ2-4, with D perhaps given as TRBD1 or TRBD2 (5 bases each). The V end lost 8 bases, the J end lost 3 bases, and 14 bases lay between the germline ends. The CDR3 spans 14 residues.

This clonotype was seen just once. The chain recombines TRBV7-9 with TRBJ2-1; D gene unclear. The CDR3 has 15 residues. V was shortened by 2 bases and J by 8 bases, with 16 bases between the two germline ends. Germline values: CDR1 SEHNR, CDR2 FQNEAQ (reference sequence). Here the CDR3 reads CASSLPTIIRHEQFF. For the CDR3, the DNA is TGTGCCAGCAGCTTACCGACCATAATTCGCCATGAGCAGTTCTTC.

The genes are TRBV6-5 and TRBJ1-6, with D maybe TRBD1 (6 bases). Trimming removed 2 bases at V and 6 bases at J, with 14 bases between. Germline CDR1 reads MNHEY; CDR2 reads SVGAGI. This CDR3 contains 16 residues. This CDR3 is CASSYGAVGGNSPLHF. The CDR3 nucleotides read TGTGCCAGCAGTTACGGGGCCGTAGGGGGTAATTCACCCCTCCACTTT.

The chain is built from TRBV27 and TRBJ2-7, with D tentatively TRBD1 (5 bases). The germline gives CDR1 MNHEY, CDR2 SMNVEV (reference sequence). Trimming left V 7 bases short and J 3 bases short, with 7 bases between. The CDR3 is 11 residues long. For the CDR3, the DNA is TGTGCCAGCACGACAGTCTACGAGCAGTACTTC. Translating it yields CASTTVYEQYF.

There are a few counts of this clonotype. CDR3 DNA sequence: TGTGCCAGCAGCCAAGATCCGGGGATCAGCACAGATACGCAGTATTTT. Translating gives CASSQDPGISTDTQYF. The chain has TRBV4-2 and TRBJ2-3, with D possibly being TRBD2 (5 bases). The CDR3 loop spans 16 amino acids. The V end lost 0 bases, the J end lost 0 bases, and 10 bases lay between the germline ends. CDR1 is LGHNA and CDR2 is YNFKEQ in the germline V gene.

This clonotype was observed at least ten times. This rearrangement joins TRBV7-2 to TRBJ2-5; 8 bases are a match to TRBD2. CDR1 and CDR2 from the germline V gene are SGHTA and FQGNSA. The CDR3 runs to 15 residues. J gave up 1 base and V 9 bases, and 10 bases lay outside the gene matches. CDR3 nucleotides: TGTGCCAGTTCCTTGGCGGGGGGCGGCCAAGAGACCCAGTACTTC. It is translated as CASSLAGGGQETQYF.